The text below deals with one T cell receptor beta chain. Authors' processing steps: Amplification of reference gene primers was used by the study to estimate nucleated cell counts. Produced via immunoSEQ multiplex PCR; TCRdb's table is partial and in-frame only. D and trimming come from the DNA, and the V and J calls and clone size come from that table. The sample records roughly 68,000 clones, 70% to 90% being singletons. The sample belongs to a study of blood T cell repertoires in COVID-19. Looking at the study overall: Nucleic acid was either cDNA or gDNA, and it came from T cells, B-cell-depleted T cells, or PBMCs.

Patients at the Seattle site were enrolled during active infection and followed longitudinally. The germline gives CDR1 MNHNY, CDR2 SVGAGI (reference sequence). Trimming took 9 bases from V and 1 from J, leaving 15 bases between them. CDR3 length: 15 amino acids. The chain has TRBV6-6 and TRBJ2-2; maybe TRBD2 (7 bases). The material sequenced was peripheral blood. The receptor was isolated from a woman aged 50 to 65 with COVID-19, enrolled during active disease. The CDR3 spells CASEGGRGNTGELFF. The CDR3, as DNA: TGTGCCAGTGAGGGGGGGAGGGGGAACACCGGGGAGCTGTTTTTT.